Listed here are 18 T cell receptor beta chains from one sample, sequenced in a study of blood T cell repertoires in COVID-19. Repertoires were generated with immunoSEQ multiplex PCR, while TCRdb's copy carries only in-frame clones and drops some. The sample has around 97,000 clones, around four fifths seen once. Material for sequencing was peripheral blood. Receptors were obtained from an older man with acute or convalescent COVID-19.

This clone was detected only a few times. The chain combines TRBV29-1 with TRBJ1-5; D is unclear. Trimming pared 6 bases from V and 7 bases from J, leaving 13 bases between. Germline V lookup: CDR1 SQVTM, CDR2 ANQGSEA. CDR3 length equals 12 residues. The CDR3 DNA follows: TGCAGCGTAACGGTAGGGAGCCAGCCCCAGCATTTT. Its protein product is CSVTVGSQPQHF. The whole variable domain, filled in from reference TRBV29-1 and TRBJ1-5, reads SAVISQKPSRDICQRGTSLTIQCQVDSQVTMMFWYRQQPGQSLTLIATANQGSEATYESGFVIDKFPISRPNLTFSTLTVSNMSPEDSSIYLCSVTVGSQPQHFGDGTRLSIL.

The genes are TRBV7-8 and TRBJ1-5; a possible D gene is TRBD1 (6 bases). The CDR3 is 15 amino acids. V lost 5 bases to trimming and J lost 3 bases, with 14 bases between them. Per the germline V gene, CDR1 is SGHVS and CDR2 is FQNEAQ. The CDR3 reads CASSPDSALNQPQHF. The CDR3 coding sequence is TGTGCCAGCAGCCCGGACAGTGCCCTCAATCAGCCCCAGCATTTT.

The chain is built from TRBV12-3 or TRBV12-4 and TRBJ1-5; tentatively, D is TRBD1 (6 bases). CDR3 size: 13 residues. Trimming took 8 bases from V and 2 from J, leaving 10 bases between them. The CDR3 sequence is CASHRDGNQPQHF. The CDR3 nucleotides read TGTGCCAGCCACAGGGATGGCAATCAGCCCCAGCATTTT.

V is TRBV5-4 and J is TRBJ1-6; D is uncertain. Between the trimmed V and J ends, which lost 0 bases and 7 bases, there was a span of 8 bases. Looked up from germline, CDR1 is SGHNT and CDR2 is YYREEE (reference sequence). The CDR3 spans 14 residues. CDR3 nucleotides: TGTGCCAGCAGCTTGGGACGGAGAAATTCACCCCTCCACTTT. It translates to CASSLGRRNSPLHF.

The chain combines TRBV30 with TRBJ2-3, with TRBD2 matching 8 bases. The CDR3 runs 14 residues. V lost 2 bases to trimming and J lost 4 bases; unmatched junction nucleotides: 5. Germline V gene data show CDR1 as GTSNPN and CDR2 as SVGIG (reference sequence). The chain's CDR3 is CAWSISGTSDTQYF. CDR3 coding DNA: TGTGCCTGGAGTATTAGCGGGACCTCAGATACGCAGTATTTT.

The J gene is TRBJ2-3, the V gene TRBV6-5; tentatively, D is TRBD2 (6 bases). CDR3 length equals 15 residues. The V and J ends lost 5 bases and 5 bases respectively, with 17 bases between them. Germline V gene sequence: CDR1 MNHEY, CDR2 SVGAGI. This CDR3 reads CASSPWGEEGDTQYF. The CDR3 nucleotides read TGTGCCAGCAGTCCCTGGGGGGAGGAGGGAGATACGCAGTATTTT.

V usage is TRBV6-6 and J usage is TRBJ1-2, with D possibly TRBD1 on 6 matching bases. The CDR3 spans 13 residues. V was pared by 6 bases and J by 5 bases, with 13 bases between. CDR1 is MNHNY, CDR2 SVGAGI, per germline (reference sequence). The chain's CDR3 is CASRLTGPYGYTF. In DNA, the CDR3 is TGTGCCAGCAGACTAACAGGGCCTTATGGCTACACCTTC.

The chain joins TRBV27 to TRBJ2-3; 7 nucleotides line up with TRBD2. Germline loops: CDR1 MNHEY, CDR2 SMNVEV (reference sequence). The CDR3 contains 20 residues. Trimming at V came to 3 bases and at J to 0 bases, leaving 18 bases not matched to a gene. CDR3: CASSLVDGASGYPSTDTQYF. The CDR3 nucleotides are TGTGCCAGCAGTTTGGTCGACGGGGCTAGCGGTTACCCTAGCACAGATACGCAGTATTTT.

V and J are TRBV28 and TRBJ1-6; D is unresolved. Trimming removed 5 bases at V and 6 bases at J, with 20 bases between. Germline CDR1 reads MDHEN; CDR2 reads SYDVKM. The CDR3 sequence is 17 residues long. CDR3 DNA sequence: TGTGCCAGCAGTAAAATCCGCGCCCAGGCTCCTAATTCACCCCTCCACTTT. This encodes CASSKIRAQAPNSPLHF.

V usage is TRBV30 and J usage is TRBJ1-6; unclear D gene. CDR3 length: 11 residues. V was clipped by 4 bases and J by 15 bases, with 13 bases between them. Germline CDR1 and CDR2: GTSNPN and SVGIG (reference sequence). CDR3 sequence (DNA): TGTGCCTGGAACCCGGGAGCCGGCCTCCACTTT. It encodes CAWNPGAGLHF.

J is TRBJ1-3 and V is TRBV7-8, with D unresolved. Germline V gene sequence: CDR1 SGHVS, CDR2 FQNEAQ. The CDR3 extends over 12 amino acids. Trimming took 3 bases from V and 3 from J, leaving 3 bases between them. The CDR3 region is CASSFSGNTIYF. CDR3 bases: TGTGCCAGCAGCTTCAGTGGAAACACCATATATTTT.

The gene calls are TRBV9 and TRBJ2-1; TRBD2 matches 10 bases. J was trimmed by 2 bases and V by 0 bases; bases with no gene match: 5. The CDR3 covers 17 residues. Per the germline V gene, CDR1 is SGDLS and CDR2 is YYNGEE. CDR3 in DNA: TGTGCCAGCAGCGTAGGTTTAGCGGGAGGCCCCTACAATGAGCAGTTCTTC. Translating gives CASSVGLAGGPYNEQFF.

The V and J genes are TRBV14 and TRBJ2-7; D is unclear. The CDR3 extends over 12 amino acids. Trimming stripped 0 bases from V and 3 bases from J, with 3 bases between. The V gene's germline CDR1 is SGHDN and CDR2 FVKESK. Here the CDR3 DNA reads TGTGCCAGCAGCCAAGATTACTACGAGCAGTACTTC. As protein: CASSQDYYEQYF.

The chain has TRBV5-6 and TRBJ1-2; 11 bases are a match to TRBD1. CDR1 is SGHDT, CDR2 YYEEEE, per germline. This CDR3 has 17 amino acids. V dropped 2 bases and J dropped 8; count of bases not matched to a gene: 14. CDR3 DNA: TGTGCCAGCAGCTTAGAGGACAGGGGGCTAGGATCGCGGGGCTACACCTTC. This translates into CASSLEDRGLGSRGYTF.

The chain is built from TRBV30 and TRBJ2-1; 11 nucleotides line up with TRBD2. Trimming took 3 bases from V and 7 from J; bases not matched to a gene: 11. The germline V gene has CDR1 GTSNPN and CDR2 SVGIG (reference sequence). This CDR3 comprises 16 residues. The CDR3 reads CAWRAPGLAVINEQFF. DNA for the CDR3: TGTGCCTGGAGGGCCCCGGGACTAGCGGTGATAAATGAGCAGTTCTTC.

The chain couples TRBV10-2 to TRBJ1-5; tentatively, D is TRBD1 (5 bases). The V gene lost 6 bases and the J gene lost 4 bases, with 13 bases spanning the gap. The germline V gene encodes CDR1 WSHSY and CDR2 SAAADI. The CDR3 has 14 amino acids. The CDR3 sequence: CASSDSYGNQPQHF. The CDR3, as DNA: TGCGCCAGCAGCGACAGTTACGGAAATCAGCCCCAGCATTTT.

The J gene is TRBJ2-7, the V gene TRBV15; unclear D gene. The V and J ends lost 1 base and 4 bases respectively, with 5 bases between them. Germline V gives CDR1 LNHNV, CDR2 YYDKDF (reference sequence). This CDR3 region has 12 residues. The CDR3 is CATSRGAYEQYF. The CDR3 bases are TGTGCCACCAGCAGAGGGGCTTACGAGCAGTACTTC.

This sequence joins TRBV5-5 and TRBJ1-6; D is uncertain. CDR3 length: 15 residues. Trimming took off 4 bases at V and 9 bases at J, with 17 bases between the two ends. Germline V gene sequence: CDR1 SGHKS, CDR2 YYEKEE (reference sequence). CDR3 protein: CASSPSEGRGSPLHF. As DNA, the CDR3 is TGTGCCAGCAGCCCCTCGGAGGGTAGAGGTTCACCCCTCCACTTT. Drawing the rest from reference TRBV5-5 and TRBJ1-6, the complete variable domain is DAGVTQSPTHLIKTRGQQVTLRCSPISGHKSVSWYQQVLGQGPQFIFQYYEKEERGRGNFPDRFSARQFPNYSSELNVNALLLGDSALYLCASSPSEGRGSPLHFGNGTRLTVT.